This T cell receptor (beta chain) emerged from a study of T cell responses to AZD1222 COVID-19 vaccine. Here immunoSEQ multiplex PCR was the method, and the copy in TCRdb shows in-frame clones only, minus some. The repertoire has about 130,000 clones, approximately 85% of them found once; the top ten carry around 8%. This CDR3 has 15 amino acids. Trimming removed 3 bases from V and 1 base from J, with 12 bases in between. Looked up from germline, CDR1 is MNHEY and CDR2 is SMNVEV (reference sequence). Sequenced here: peripheral blood, sampled on day 0 of AZD1222 vaccination. This chain connects TRBV27 to TRBJ1-2, with D possibly being TRBD1 (5 bases). The clonotype was recovered from an adult in good health. DNA of the CDR3: TGTGCCAGCAGTTTCGGGACGGCTAATAACTATGGCTACACCTTC. It specifies CASSFGTANNYGYTF.